A selection of T cell receptor beta chains follows, all from one sample in a study of cytomegalovirus exposure and HLA in healthy donors. Profiling relied on immunoSEQ multiplex PCR, and the TCRdb table lists in-frame clones only, not all of them. The top ten clones hold roughly 5.9% of a sample with about 92,000 clones, around four fifths of them seen once. Sequenced: PBMCs. The receptors originated from a young woman in good health and CMV-seropositive. Both conserved end residues are part of each CDR3. The D gene is left open where the match is weak. The listing skips clone size in some rows; elsewhere it reads once, few, many or a size class.

>TRBD2|TRBJ2-1|TRBV9|.
TGTGCCAGCAGCCACACTCAGACTAGCCTAGGGCAGTTCTTC
CASSHTQTSLGQFF
>TRBD2|TRBJ2-7|TRBV5-6|.
TGTGCCAGCAGCCCCGGGACTAGCGGCTACGAGCAGTACTTC
CASSPGTSGYEQYF
>.|TRBJ2-1|TRBV9|.
TGTGCCAGCAGCGTTGAGGGCTTTCAGATCGGGTACAATGAGCAGTTCTTC
CASSVEGFQIGYNEQFF
>TRBD2|TRBJ2-7|TRBV15|once
TGTGCCACCAGGATTGGACTAGCGGGAATCAACGAGCAGTACTTC
CATRIGLAGINEQYF
>TRBD2|TRBJ2-7|TRBV4-1|.
TGCGCCAGCAGCCAATACGGGGGGGAGCAGTACTTC
CASSQYGGEQYF
>TRBD2|TRBJ2-7|TRBV6-1|.
TGTGCCAGCACTCGACTAGCGGGGCCGGAGAGGCAGTACTTC
CASTRLAGPERQYF
>TRBD1|TRBJ2-5|TRBV5-1|.
TGCGCCAGCAACCGGGACAGCCCTACCCAAGAGACCCAGTACTTC
CASNRDSPTQETQYF
>TRBD2|TRBJ2-7|TRBV27|few
TGTGCCAGCAGTATGACTAGCGCCTACGAGCAGTACTTC
CASSMTSAYEQYF
>.|TRBJ2-1|TRBV5-1|.
TGCGCCAGCAGCTCTAACCCCGGGGGGCTTCGTGTCACCACCCTTCTACATGAGCAGTTCTTC
CASSSNPGGLRVTTLLHEQFF
>TRBD1|TRBJ1-1|TRBV20-1|.
TGCAGTGTTCTGTCACAGGGGCCAGCTTTCTTT
CSVLSQGPAFF
>.|TRBJ1-1|TRBV5-4|.
TGTGCCAGCAGCTCCAGGGGTGGGATGAACACTGAAGCTTTCTTT
CASSSRGGMNTEAFF
>TRBD1|TRBJ2-7|TRBV5-1|.
TGCGCCAGCAGCTCGGTGGGACAGGGGGTTTACGAGCAGTACTTC
CASSSVGQGVYEQYF
>.|TRBJ1-2|TRBV13|.
TGTGCCAGCAGCGAGAGAGGGTATTATGGCTACACCTTC
CASSERGYYGYTF
>TRBD1|TRBJ2-2|TRBV7-9|few
TGTGCCAGCAGCGGACGACAGGGGGACACCGGGGAGCTGTTTTTT
CASSGRQGDTGELFF
>.|TRBJ1-1|TRBV10-2|once
TGCGCCAGCAGTGAGTCAGGGAGGGGAGTTGACACTGAAGCTTTCTTT
CASSESGRGVDTEAFF
>TRBD2|TRBJ2-7|TRBV4-2|.
TGTGCCAGCAGCCAAGGGGGACTAGCGGGGGTTAAAGCCTACGAGCAGTACTTC
CASSQGGLAGVKAYEQYF
>.|TRBJ2-7|TRBV5-1|.
TGCGCCAGCAGTGGGCAGGTAGGCTACGAGCAGTACTTC
CASSGQVGYEQYF
>.|TRBJ1-5|TRBV7-9|.
TGTGCCAGTCAGGGTCTTAGCAATCAGCCCCAGCATTTT
CASQGLSNQPQHF
>TRBD1|TRBJ1-2|TRBV5-8|.
TGTGCCAGCAGCTTTCCGGGACAGGGATTCTATGGCTACACCTTC
CASSFPGQGFYGYTF
>TRBD1|TRBJ1-5|TRBV5-6|.
TGTGCCAGCAGCTCCCTGGGACAGGCAGGGAATCAGCCCCAGCATTTT
CASSSLGQAGNQPQHF
>.|TRBJ2-7|TRBV6-5|once
TGTGCCAGCAGTTACTCTCTCGGGGACAACTACGAGCAGTACTTC
CASSYSLGDNYEQYF
>TRBD1|TRBJ1-5|TRBV27|.
TGTGCCAGCAGTCCCGGGACAGGGGGCATCGAGCCCCAGCATTTT
CASSPGTGGIEPQHF
>TRBD1|TRBJ1-3|TRBV9|.
TGTGCCAGCAGCGTCACAGGGGGGGCTGGAAACACCATATATTTT
CASSVTGGAGNTIYF
>.|TRBJ2-5|TRBV5-4|once
TGTGCCAGCAGCTTGGGGGCTGAAGAGACCCAGTACTTC
CASSLGAEETQYF
>TRBD2|TRBJ2-2|TRBV9|once
TGTGCCAGCAGCCACTCTTCCCCTAGCGGGATATACACCGGGGAGCTGTTTTTT
CASSHSSPSGIYTGELFF
>TRBD1|TRBJ2-5|TRBV29-1|.
TGCAGCGTTGTATCAGGACAGGGGGCAACATACCAAGAGACCCAGTACTTC
CSVVSGQGATYQETQYF
>TRBD1|TRBJ1-3|TRBV4-1|.
TGCGCCAGCAGCCTCAGGGGGCTTAATGGAAACACCATATATTTT
CASSLRGLNGNTIYF
>.|TRBJ2-3|TRBV14|.
TGTGCCAGCAGCCCCACGGGTAGCGAACGCACAGATACGCAGTATTTT
CASSPTGSERTDTQYF
>TRBD1|TRBJ2-1|TRBV27|.
TGTGCCAGCAGACAAAGGGGGACAGGGGGATTCAATGAGCAGTTCTTC
CASRQRGTGGFNEQFF
>TRBD1|TRBJ1-5|TRBV4-1|.
TGCGCCAGCGCCACCGGGACAGAGAATCAGCCCCAGCATTTT
CASATGTENQPQHF
>TRBD2|TRBJ2-1|TRBV6-5|.
TGTGCCAGCAGTTACGGGGTTAGCGGGGGAGGTAGGCAGTTCTTC
CASSYGVSGGGRQFF
>.|TRBJ2-5|TRBV5-1|.
TGCGCCAGCAGCTTTTCCAGGGGTGGAGAGACCCAGTACTTC
CASSFSRGGETQYF
>.|TRBJ1-5|TRBV23-1|.
TGCGCCAGCAGTCACCCAGGGCACGGGTCTAGGCCTAGCAATCAGCCCCAGCATTTT
CASSHPGHGSRPSNQPQHF
>.|TRBJ1-2|TRBV6-5|.
TGTGCCAGCAGTTACGGCCCTGAAATCTCAGGCTACACCTTC
CASSYGPEISGYTF
>.|TRBJ2-1|TRBV11-1|.
TGTGCCAGCAGCTTAGGAAGTAGCGCCTACAATGAGCAGTTCTTC
CASSLGSSAYNEQFF
>TRBD1|TRBJ2-7|TRBV10-3|.
TGTGCCATCAGTGCAAGGGACAGCCGGGACGAGCAGTACTTC
CAISARDSRDEQYF
>.|TRBJ1-1|TRBV7-3|few
TGTGCCAGCAGCCTCCACAGCATGAACACTGAAGCTTTCTTT
CASSLHSMNTEAFF
>.|TRBJ2-1|TRBV4-1|.
TGCGCCAGCAGCCAAGAACCTAGCGTCGACAATGAGCAGTTCTTC
CASSQEPSVDNEQFF
>TRBD2|TRBJ2-7|TRBV6-5|.
TGTGCCAGCAGTTGGAGCGGGGGCAACTCCTACGAGCAGTACTTC
CASSWSGGNSYEQYF
>TRBD1|TRBJ1-2|TRBV6-5|once
TGTGCCAGCAGTGTTACAGGGGAACGCTACACCTTC
CASSVTGERYTF
>TRBD1|TRBJ2-2|TRBV5-6|.
TGTGCCAGCAGCCAACAGGGGATCGAGCTGTTTTTT
CASSQQGIELFF